This TCR beta chain was captured in a study of Ad26.COV2.S vaccination and SARS-CoV-2 variants. Treatment noted: 19 received Ad26.COV2.S at low or high dose, single or two shots; 5 received placebo; per-sample allocation not given. The samples were gathered on day 63 after the first injection of vaccine or placebo. The V and J ends lost 6 bases and 1 base respectively, with 9 bases between them. This CDR3 has 14 residues. Germline V lookup: CDR1 MRHNA, CDR2 SNTAGT. A single count supports this clone. Sequenced by immunoSEQ multiplex PCR; TCRdb stores in-frame clones only, minus some. The sample records hundreds of thousands of clones, around 87% being singletons.

The rearrangement uses TRBV6-4 and TRBJ2-2; a weak D match, TRBD1 (6 bases). The receptor comes from a person between 18 and 65 years old who received the Ad26.COV2.S COVID-19 vaccine or a placebo. The sample here was peripheral blood, taken in a trial of Ad26.COV2.S vaccine versus placebo. The CDR3 DNA sequence: TGTGCCAGCAGACGGGACATGAACACCGGGGAGCTGTTTTTT. Its protein is CASRRDMNTGELFF.